These 21 T cell receptor beta chains were sequenced from one sample in a study of post-analysis software for immune sequencing data. The study's findings and limits: Four or five TRBV segments (TRBV5-6, TRBV5-1 and TRBV20-1 among them) occurred more frequently in patients than in controls.

Unique-molecular-identifier-tagged TCR beta cDNA libraries were used. In TCRdb, the PCR reads were re-called with MiXCR into one record per CDR3 protein. Of some 700,000 distinct CDR3 sequences in the sample, approximately 59% are singletons; the top ten hold roughly 12%. For these receptors, no antigen is known. Sequenced material: blood. The receptors were sampled from a girl under 10 years old with multiple sclerosis.

The V call is TRBV7-9, the J call TRBJ2-7; D is tentatively TRBD1 or TRBD2 (5 bases each). Germline values: CDR1 SEHNR, CDR2 FQNEAQ (reference sequence). This CDR3 has 15 amino acids. The ends were cut back, 2 bases at V and 5 bases at J, with 16 bases in the middle. CDR3 sequence (DNA): TGTGCCAGCAGCTTAACAGTTCCTAGAGGGGACGAGCAGTACTTC. As protein: CASSLTVPRGDEQYF.

The table lists this clonotype with a few counts. The genes are TRBV29-1 and TRBJ1-2; unclear D gene. The germline V gene has CDR1 SQVTM and CDR2 ANQGSEA. This CDR3 comprises 10 residues. The V gene lost 7 bases and the J gene lost 12 bases, with 15 bases spanning the gap. The chain's CDR3 is CSAVGLTDTF. CDR3 DNA: TGCAGCGCCGTCGGCCTAACGGACACCTTC.

V is TRBV10-3 and J is TRBJ2-7; D is possibly TRBD1 (6 bases). The CDR3 consists of 14 residues. CDR1 and CDR2 from the germline V gene are ENHRY and SYGVKD. V shed 3 bases and J shed 1 base, with 10 bases lying between them. CDR3 residues: CAISDSGESYEQYF. In DNA form, the CDR3 reads TGTGCCATCAGTGACTCAGGGGAGTCCTACGAGCAGTACTTC.

The chain recombines TRBV7-9 with TRBJ1-2, with 7 bases that match TRBD1. This CDR3 spans 14 amino acids. CDR1 and CDR2 (germline): SEHNR, FQNEAQ (reference sequence). V lost 1 base and J lost 4; bases outside the gene matches: 3. In DNA, the CDR3 is TGTGCCAGCAGCTTAGTAGGGACAGCCTATGGCTACACCTTC. This gives the protein CASSLVGTAYGYTF.

CDR3 nucleotides: TGTGCCAGCAGCTTAGTTCCGCATAATCAGCCCCAGCATTTT. This sequence encodes CASSLVPHNQPQHF. This chain joins TRBV7-2 and TRBJ1-5, with no clear D. Trimming took off 1 base at V and 4 bases at J, with 8 bases between the two ends. The CDR3 runs 14 residues. Germline CDR1 is SGHTA and CDR2 is FQGNSA.

J is TRBJ2-1 and V is TRBV3-1, with D possibly TRBD2 on 6 matching bases. Germline V lookup: CDR1 LGHDT, CDR2 YNNKEL (reference sequence). V was shortened by 9 bases and J by 5 bases, with 23 bases between the two germline ends. CDR3 length equals 16 residues. The CDR3 coding sequence is TGTGCCAGTCATGGGGGGAGTGAAAAAATTAACAATGAGCAGTTCTTC. It codes for CASHGGSEKINNEQFF.

The CDR3 here is CSATLSGRAIDTQYF. The CDR3 DNA is TGCAGTGCTACCCTAAGCGGGAGGGCAATAGATACGCAGTATTTT. The chain employs TRBV20-1 and TRBJ2-3; 10 nucleotides line up with TRBD2. The ends lost 4 bases at V and 5 bases at J; junction bases unmatched: 9. Germline assignment: CDR1 DFQATT and CDR2 SNEGSKA (reference sequence). This CDR3 region has 15 residues.

This clonotype was counted a few times. V is TRBV20-1 and J is TRBJ1-5; D gene ambiguous. Germline lookup yields CDR1 DFQATT and CDR2 SNEGSKA (reference sequence). Trimming removed 6 bases from V and 1 base from J, with 10 bases in between. CDR3 length: 13 residues. CDR3 residues: CSATTVSNQPQHF. Here the CDR3 DNA reads TGCAGTGCCACAACGGTGAGCAATCAGCCCCAGCATTTT.

J is TRBJ1-1 and V is TRBV27, with D maybe TRBD1 (6 bases). Germline values: CDR1 MNHEY, CDR2 SMNVEV (reference sequence). V was shortened by 3 bases and J by 6 bases, with 11 bases between the two germline ends. The CDR3 contains 13 residues. CDR3 nucleotides: TGTGCCAGCAGTTTTCTGACAGGTGCTGAAGCTTTCTTT. Protein: CASSFLTGAEAFF.

In regard to this clonotype: The conserved phenylalanine or tryptophan normally closing the CDR3 is absent here, so this likely arose from a read error. The V call is TRBV12-3 or TRBV12-4, the J call TRBJ1-5; 8 nucleotides match TRBD1. The CDR3 is 15 amino acids. The V gene end was trimmed by 6 bases and the J gene end by 5 bases; junction bases not matched to a gene: 9. The CDR3 region is CASRGPGGGDQPQHL. CDR3 sequence (DNA): TGTGCCAGCAGAGGACCAGGGGGCGGGGATCAGCCCCAGCATTTG.

Here the CDR3 reads CASSQVRERIETQYF. Written as DNA, the CDR3 is TGCGCCAGCAGCCAAGTAAGAGAACGGATAGAGACCCAGTACTTC. This chain joins TRBV4-3 and TRBJ2-7, with no clear D. TRBJ2-5 matches the DNA end more closely, so the J call is doubtful. The CDR3 is 15 amino acids. CDR1 LGHNA and CDR2 YSLEER come from the germline V gene.

The DNA for the CDR3 is TGTGCCAGCAGTGACGATTGTGGTGGCCACAATGAGCAGTTCTTC. This sequence encodes CASSDDCGGHNEQFF. The genes are TRBV6-4 and TRBJ2-1; D not resolved. CDR3 length equals 15 residues. Germline CDR1 and CDR2: MRHNA and SNTAGT. V lost 2 bases and J lost 5, with 13 bases in between.

This clonotype appeared a single time. The rearrangement uses TRBV12-3 or TRBV12-4 and TRBJ2-7; 7 bases fit TRBD2. J lost 1 base, V lost 4 bases, and 7 bases had no gene match. CDR3 size: 15 residues. The DNA of the CDR3 is TGTGCCAGCAGTTCTCTAGCGGACTATTCCTACGAGCAGTACTTC. Translation gives CASSSLADYSYEQYF.

In this sample, this clonotype turned up a few times. The V call is TRBV27, the J call TRBJ2-6, with no clear D. Deletions cut 4 bases from V and 2 bases from J, with 6 bases between. The CDR3 length is 14 residues. Per germline, CDR1 MNHEY and CDR2 SMNVEV (reference sequence). DNA of the CDR3: TGTGCCAGCAGTTCCGCGCCTGGGGCCAACGTCCTGACTTTC. This translates into CASSSAPGANVLTF. Full variable domain (outside the CDR3, taken from reference TRBV27 and TRBJ2-6): EAQVTQNPRYLITVTGKKLTVTCSQNMNHEYMSWYRQDPGLGLRQIYYSMNVEVTDKGDVPEGYKVSRKEKRNFPLILESPSPNQTSLYFCASSSAPGANVLTFGAGSRLTVL.

This clonotype has just a few counts. The rearrangement joins TRBV12-1 to TRBJ2-3; the D call in the table, TRBD2, was not verified against the DNA. TRBV12-1 is an annotated pseudogene. The CDR3 runs 18 residues. CDR3 region: CASSARAGLAGPTDTQYF. The CDR3 DNA reads TGTGCCAGCAGCGCGCGGGCAGGACTAGCCGGACCCACAGATACGCAGTATTTT.

The chain employs TRBV6-5 and TRBJ2-5; 9 bases align to TRBD1. The CDR3 sequence is 15 residues long. The V gene end was trimmed by 0 bases and the J gene end by 4 bases; junction bases not matched to a gene: 3. Germline CDR1 reads MNHEY; CDR2 reads SVGAGI. CDR3 bases: TGTGCCAGCAGTTACTCGAACAGGGGGCGAGAGACCCAGTACTTC. Its translation: CASSYSNRGRETQYF.

This clonotype was recorded only once. This chain links TRBV10-1 with TRBJ2-7; 7 nucleotides line up with TRBD1. The CDR3 spans 14 residues. Germline V gene lookup returns CDR1 WNHNN and CDR2 SYGVQD (reference sequence). J lost 2 bases, V lost 6 bases, and 7 bases had no gene match. CDR3 region: CASREGGLTYEQYF. CDR3 sequence (DNA): TGCGCCAGCAGGGAAGGGGGCCTCACCTACGAGCAGTACTTC.

The chain recombines TRBV4-3 with TRBJ2-3; possible D gene TRBD1, 7 bases. Germline-derived CDR1 and CDR2 are LGHNA and YSLEER. V was clipped by 1 base and J by 11 bases, with 25 bases between them. CDR3 length equals 17 residues. The CDR3 bases are TGCGCCAGCAGCCAAGGGGGCCGGGACAGTCATCCCGGGGGGCAGTATTTT. This codes for CASSQGGRDSHPGGQYF.

For this clonotype: With a much larger clone just one base away, this may be a read error. The chain links TRBV20-1 to TRBJ2-1; a possible D gene is TRBD2 (5 bases). The CDR3 is 11 amino acids. Germline CDR1 is DFQATT and CDR2 is SNEGSKA (reference sequence). Trimming cost V 3 bases and J 5 bases, with 5 bases left between them. The DNA of the CDR3 is TGCAGTGCTAGCGGGGACAATGAGCAGTTCTTC. As protein: CSASGDNEQFF.

The chain uses TRBV6-1 and TRBJ2-5, with 7 bases that match TRBD2. The end of the DNA fits TRBJ2-7 better, so the J call may be wrong. The CDR3 covers 13 residues. Germline V gives CDR1 MNHNS, CDR2 SASEGT. The CDR3 loop reads CASSERERGEQYF. The CDR3, as DNA: TGTGCCAGCAGTGAGCGGGAGCGGGGCGAGCAGTACTTC.

V is TRBV20-1 and J is TRBJ2-5; D remains unclear. The V gene lost 3 bases and the J gene lost 0 bases, with 5 bases spanning the gap. The CDR3 spans 12 residues. Germline V gene lookup returns CDR1 DFQATT and CDR2 SNEGSKA (reference sequence). The CDR3 is CSASLYQETQYF. Written as DNA, the CDR3 is TGCAGTGCTAGTCTGTACCAAGAGACCCAGTACTTC.